The next 25 T cell receptor beta chains were all read from a single sample in a study of radiation and T cells in renal cell carcinoma. Time point reported: baseline pretreatment blood. Treatment: 15 Gy SBRT to primary tumor, nephrectomy 4 weeks later. TCRdb's copy holds only in-frame clones and misses some; the assay was immunoSEQ multiplex PCR. Of 150,000 or so clones in the sample, roughly 90% are singletons; the top ten hold around 4.4%. The input for sequencing was blood, taken from a patient whose treatment included radiotherapy and nephrectomy. Source of these receptors: a woman in her 70s with renal cell carcinoma.

The chain employs TRBV7-9 and TRBJ2-1; possibly TRBD1 for D (6 bases). There are 15 residues in the CDR3. Germline values: CDR1 SEHNR, CDR2 FQNEAQ (reference sequence). V dropped 0 bases and J dropped 8 bases, with 14 bases sitting between them. The CDR3 DNA reads as TGTGCCAGCAGCTTAGCGGGGGCCAGGGCCGATGAGCAGTTCTTC. This translates into CASSLAGARADEQFF. The whole variable domain, remainder taken from reference TRBV7-9 and TRBJ2-1, is DTGVSQNPRHKITKRGQNVTFRCDPISEHNRLYWYRQTLGQGPEFLTYFQNEAQLEKSRLLSDRFSAERPKGSFSTLEIQRTEQGDSAMYLCASSLAGARADEQFFGPGTRLTVL.

To note about this clone: At one end, the junction sequence differs from germline, possibly due to a read error. V usage is TRBV12-5 and J usage is TRBJ1-2; D is unresolved. The CDR3 is made up of 13 amino acids. Looked up from germline, CDR1 is LGHNT and CDR2 is FRNRAP. CDR3 sequence reads: CASALDLLYGYTF. For the CDR3, the DNA is TGTGCTAGTGCTTTGGACCTACTATACGGCTACACCTTC.

The chain joins TRBV9 to TRBJ1-2, with 8 bases that match TRBD1. Losses at the gene ends were 3 bases for V and 4 bases for J; bases not matched to a gene: 11. This CDR3 comprises 16 residues. The V gene's germline CDR1 is SGDLS and CDR2 YYNGEE. CDR3 protein: CASSEGPGQVTYGYTF. The CDR3, as DNA: TGTGCCAGCAGCGAGGGGCCGGGACAGGTAACCTATGGCTACACCTTC.

The V call is TRBV7-6, the J call TRBJ1-1; D is perhaps TRBD1 (6 bases). This CDR3 is 17 amino acids long. V lost 1 base, J lost 1 base, and 16 bases lay in between. Germline CDR1 SGHVS, CDR2 FNYEAQ. CDR3 amino acids: CASSLVPGDVRNTEAFF. The CDR3 nucleotides read TGTGCCAGCAGCTTAGTGCCAGGGGACGTGAGGAACACTGAAGCTTTCTTT.

With respect to this clone: The junction differs from germline at one of its ends, possibly a read error. The chain couples TRBV11-2 to TRBJ1-1, with TRBD1 as a possible D gene (5 bases). Per the germline V gene, CDR1 is SGHAT and CDR2 is FQNNGV. This CDR3 contains 13 residues. The CDR3 DNA sequence: TGTGCCAGCAGTTTAGATCAGGGTTTTGAAGCTTTCTTT. Its translation is CASSLDQGFEAFF.

This chain links TRBV4-3 with TRBJ2-2; 9 bases agree with TRBD2. The ends lost 0 bases at V and 2 bases at J; junction bases unmatched: 4. There are 17 residues in the CDR3. Germline V gives CDR1 LGHNA, CDR2 YSLEER. CDR3 in amino acids: CASSQDSGGTNTGELFF. For the CDR3, the DNA is TGCGCCAGCAGCCAAGACAGCGGGGGGACCAACACCGGGGAGCTGTTTTTT.

The V call is TRBV7-2, the J call TRBJ2-7; TRBD2 agrees at 12 bases. V shed 2 bases, J shed 4 bases, and the junction held 6 bases outside the gene matches. Germline V gene data show CDR1 as SGHTA and CDR2 as FQGNSA. This CDR3 is built from 16 residues. DNA for the CDR3: TGTGCCAGCAGCTTATCACGGACTAGCGGGGCTTACGAGCAGTACTTC. Amino acids: CASSLSRTSGAYEQYF. Complete variable domain (other parts from reference TRBV7-2 and TRBJ2-7): GAGVSQSPSNKVTEKGKDVELRCDPISGHTALYWYRQSLGQGLEFLIYFQGNSAPDKSGLPSDRFSAERTGGSVSTLTIQRTQQEDSAVYLCASSLSRTSGAYEQYFGPGTRLTVT.

The chain has TRBV6-1 and TRBJ1-1; D may be TRBD1 (5 bases). The CDR3 sequence is 13 residues long. The germline V gene has CDR1 MNHNS and CDR2 SASEGT. Deletions cut 2 bases from V and 4 bases from J, with 8 bases between. In nucleotides, the CDR3 is TGTGCCAGCAGTGAAAGTACAGGCACTGAAGCTTTCTTT. Amino acids: CASSESTGTEAFF.

The chain joins TRBV9 to TRBJ1-6; no firm D call. Per germline, CDR1 SGDLS and CDR2 YYNGEE. Trimming stripped 0 bases from V and 6 bases from J, with 7 bases between. The CDR3 has 14 residues. In DNA, the CDR3 is TGTGCCAGCAGCGTAGGGGAGTTTAATTCACCCCTCCACTTT. Amino acid sequence: CASSVGEFNSPLHF. The complete variable domain, with remaining parts taken from reference TRBV9 and TRBJ1-6, reads DSGVTQTPKHLITATGQRVTLRCSPRSGDLSVYWYQQSLDQGLQFLIQYYNGEERAKGNILERFSAQQFPDLHSELNLSSLELGDSALYFCASSVGEFNSPLHFGNGTRLTVT.

In its sample, this clone was seen once. The V and J genes are TRBV6-6 and TRBJ2-2; TRBD1 agrees at 7 bases. CDR1 is MNHNY, CDR2 SVGAGI, per germline (reference sequence). V trimming: 2 bases; J trimming: 0 bases; junction bases outside the gene matches: 3. This CDR3 region has 16 residues. CDR3 sequence: CASSYPTGPNTGELFF. The CDR3, as DNA: TGTGCCAGCAGTTACCCGACAGGGCCGAACACCGGGGAGCTGTTTTTT.

V gene TRBV6-1 combines with J gene TRBJ2-3; 9 bases line up with TRBD1. The CDR3 is 12 amino acids. Germline CDR1 reads MNHNS; CDR2 reads SASEGT. The J segment lost 4 bases and the V segment lost 11 bases, leaving 4 bases of the junction unmatched. CDR3 residues: CAGGTGPDTQYF. The CDR3 nucleotides read TGTGCCGGCGGGACAGGGCCAGATACGCAGTATTTT.

J is TRBJ2-7 and V is TRBV5-6; TRBD1 matches 9 bases. Germline V gene data show CDR1 as SGHDT and CDR2 as YYEEEE. The V and J ends lost 4 bases and 4 bases, in that order; junction bases with no gene match: 6. This CDR3 comprises 14 residues. The CDR3 coding sequence is TGTGCCAGCAGCGCGGGACAGGGAGTGTACGAGCAGTACTTC. The encoded protein is CASSAGQGVYEQYF.

The J gene is TRBJ2-2, the V gene TRBV15; 11 bases fit TRBD2. The CDR3 is 15 residues long. Trimming took 2 bases from V and 6 from J; bases not matched to a gene: 2. Per germline, CDR1 LNHNV and CDR2 YYDKDF (reference sequence). CDR3 sequence: CATSRYSGGAGELFF. CDR3 nucleotide sequence: TGTGCCACCAGCAGATATAGCGGGGGGGCCGGGGAGCTGTTTTTT.

CDR3 sequence: CASSLRGNYNSPLHF. The CDR3 nucleotides read TGTGCCAGCAGCCTCCGGGGGAACTATAATTCACCCCTCCACTTT. V usage is TRBV27 and J usage is TRBJ1-6; D is possibly TRBD1 (5 bases). Trimming removed 6 bases from V and 3 bases from J, with 12 bases in between. The CDR3 loop spans 15 amino acids. CDR1 is MNHEY, CDR2 SMNVEV, per germline (reference sequence).

The chain joins TRBV6-4 to TRBJ1-6, with a possible D match to TRBD1 (5 bases). Germline assignment: CDR1 MRHNA and CDR2 SNTAGT. The CDR3 is 14 amino acids. Trimming took off 1 base at V and 10 bases at J, with 11 bases between the two ends. The CDR3 is CASSDLPGLSPLHF. The CDR3 DNA reads as TGTGCCAGCAGTGACTTGCCAGGGTTGTCACCCCTCCACTTT.

The count of this clone is one. The chain joins TRBV18 to TRBJ2-1, with D tentatively TRBD1 or TRBD2 (6 bases each). Germline CDR1 KGHSH, CDR2 LQKENI. The CDR3 totals 14 residues. The V and J ends lost 4 bases and 9 bases respectively, with 16 bases between them. CDR3 in DNA: TGTGCCAGCTCACAGGGGGGAGCTTCGGTTGAGCAGTTCTTC. Protein: CASSQGGASVEQFF.

The chain carries TRBV6-1 and TRBJ2-3; D gene ambiguous. CDR1 and CDR2 (germline): MNHNS, SASEGT. The CDR3 extends over 14 amino acids. V was clipped by 10 bases and J by 0 bases, with 14 bases between them. The chain's CDR3 is CATDGSFSTDTQYF. CDR3 bases: TGTGCCACCGATGGCAGTTTTAGCACAGATACGCAGTATTTT.

This sequence joins TRBV6-5 and TRBJ1-5; D may be TRBD1 (5 bases). The CDR3 extends over 12 amino acids. The germline gives CDR1 MNHEY, CDR2 SVGAGI. The ends were cut back, 5 bases at V and 9 bases at J, with 11 bases in the middle. The CDR3 region is CASSRQQGPQHF. The CDR3 DNA follows: TGTGCCAGCAGTCGTCAGCAGGGGCCCCAGCATTTT.

The rearrangement uses TRBV30 and TRBJ2-5, with TRBD2 matching over 11 bases. The J call is uncertain, as TRBJ2-7 better fits the DNA end. The CDR3 is 17 amino acids. Germline V CDR1 and CDR2: GTSNPN, SVGIG (reference sequence). The CDR3 DNA is TGTGCTGGAACAATTGACGTCGGGCTAGCGGGGGGCCACGAGCAGTACTTC. Amino acids: CAGTIDVGLAGGHEQYF.

V gene TRBV5-5 combines with J gene TRBJ1-5; tentative D call: TRBD1 (5 bases). Germline lookup yields CDR1 SGHKS and CDR2 YYEKEE (reference sequence). Trimming stripped 0 bases from V and 6 bases from J, with 10 bases between. This CDR3 has 14 residues. Here the CDR3 reads CASSLGGVGQPQHF. In DNA, the CDR3 is TGTGCCAGCAGCTTGGGAGGGGTAGGTCAGCCCCAGCATTTT.

This clone showed up just once. The chain recombines TRBV7-5 with TRBJ2-7; the D call TRBD2 from the table was never checked on the DNA. TRBV7-5 represents a pseudogene. The CDR3 spans 13 residues. The CDR3 region has the DNA TGTGCCAGAAGCTTCGGGTGGTTCGTCGAGCAGTACTTC. It yields the protein CARSFGWFVEQYF.

The V and J genes are TRBV30 and TRBJ1-5; D gene uncertain. The CDR3 length is 13 residues. Germline-derived CDR1 and CDR2 are GTSNPN and SVGIG (reference sequence). Trimming stripped 1 base from V and 2 bases from J, with 6 bases between. This CDR3 reads CAWSGVGNQPQHF. CDR3 bases: TGTGCCTGGAGTGGGGTAGGCAATCAGCCCCAGCATTTT.

The chain employs TRBV9 and TRBJ2-1, with D unclear. The CDR3 is 14 amino acids. Looked up from germline, CDR1 is SGDLS and CDR2 is YYNGEE. The germline V and J ends were trimmed by 3 bases and 0 bases, with 7 bases remaining between them. CDR3: CASSAHSSYNEQFF. CDR3 DNA: TGTGCCAGCAGCGCCCACAGCTCCTACAATGAGCAGTTCTTC.

This clone was found a few times. J is TRBJ1-1 and V is TRBV12-5; weak D call: TRBD1 (5 bases). The CDR3 runs 16 residues. CDR1 and CDR2 from the germline V gene are LGHNT and FRNRAP. V lost 7 bases to trimming and J lost 5 bases, with 23 bases between them. The CDR3 protein is CASARRDGASSTEAFF. CDR3 in DNA: TGTGCTAGTGCCCGGAGGGACGGGGCGTCGAGTACTGAAGCTTTCTTT. The full variable domain, with the rest looked up from reference TRBV12-5 and TRBJ1-1, is DARVTQTPRHKVTEMGQEVTMRCQPILGHNTVFWYRQTMMQGLELLAYFRNRAPLDDSGMPKDRFSAEMPDATLATLKIQPSEPRDSAVYFCASARRDGASSTEAFFGQGTRLTVV.

The chain is built from TRBV5-1 and TRBJ2-5; 7 nucleotides match TRBD1. CDR3 length: 14 residues. V was pared by 1 base and J by 2 bases, with 2 bases of the junction left unmatched. CDR1 and CDR2 from the germline V gene are SGHRS and YFSETQ. This CDR3 reads CASSLTGAQETQYF. Written as DNA, the CDR3 is TGCGCCAGCAGCTTGACAGGGGCGCAAGAGACCCAGTACTTC.